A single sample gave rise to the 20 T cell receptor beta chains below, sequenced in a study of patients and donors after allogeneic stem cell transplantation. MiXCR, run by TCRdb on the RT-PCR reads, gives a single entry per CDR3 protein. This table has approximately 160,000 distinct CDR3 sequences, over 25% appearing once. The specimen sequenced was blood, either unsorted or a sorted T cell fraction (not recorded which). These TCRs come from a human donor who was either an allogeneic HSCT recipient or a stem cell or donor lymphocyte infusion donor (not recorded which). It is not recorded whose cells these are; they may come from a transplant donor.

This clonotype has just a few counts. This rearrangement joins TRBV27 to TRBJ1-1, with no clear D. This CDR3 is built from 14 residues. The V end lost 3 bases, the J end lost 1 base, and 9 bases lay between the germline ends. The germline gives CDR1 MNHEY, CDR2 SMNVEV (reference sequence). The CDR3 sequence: CASSLGIPNTEAFF. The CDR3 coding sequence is TGTGCCAGCAGTTTGGGGATTCCGAACACTGAAGCTTTCTTT.

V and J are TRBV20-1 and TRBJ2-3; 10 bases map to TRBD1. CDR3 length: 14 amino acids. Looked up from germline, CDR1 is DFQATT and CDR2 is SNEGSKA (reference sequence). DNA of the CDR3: TGCGCTGGAGGGGACAGGGGTACCACAGATACGCAGTATTTT. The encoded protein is CAGGDRGTTDTQYF.

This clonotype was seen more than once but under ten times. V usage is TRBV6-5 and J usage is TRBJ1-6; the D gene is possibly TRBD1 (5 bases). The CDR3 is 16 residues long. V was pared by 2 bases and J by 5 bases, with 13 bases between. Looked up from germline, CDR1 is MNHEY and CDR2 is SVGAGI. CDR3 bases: TGTGCCAGCAGTTACCTACACGGAGGGGATAATTCACCCCTCCACTTT. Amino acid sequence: CASSYLHGGDNSPLHF.

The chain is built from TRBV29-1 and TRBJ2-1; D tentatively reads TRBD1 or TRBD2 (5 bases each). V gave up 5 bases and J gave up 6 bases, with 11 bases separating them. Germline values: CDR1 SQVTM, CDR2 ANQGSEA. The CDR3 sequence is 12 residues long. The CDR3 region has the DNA TGCAGCGTTAATAATGGGGGCAATGAGCAGTTCTTC. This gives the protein CSVNNGGNEQFF.

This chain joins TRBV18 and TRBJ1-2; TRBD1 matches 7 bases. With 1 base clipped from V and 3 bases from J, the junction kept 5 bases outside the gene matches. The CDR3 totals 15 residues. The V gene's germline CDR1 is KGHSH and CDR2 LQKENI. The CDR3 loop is CASSPQGAEDYGYTF. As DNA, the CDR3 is TGTGCCAGCTCACCACAGGGGGCGGAGGACTATGGCTACACCTTC.

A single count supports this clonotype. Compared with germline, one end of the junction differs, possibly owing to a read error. The CDR3, as DNA: TGTGCCAGCAGTGAAGACTGGGGGAAGAGCTATGGCTACTCCTTC. Encoded protein: CASSEDWGKSYGYSF. The rearrangement links TRBV2 to TRBJ1-2; TRBD1 is a possible D gene (5 bases). CDR3 length: 15 amino acids. CDR1 is SNHLY and CDR2 is FYNNEI in the germline V gene. The full variable domain, with the rest looked up from reference TRBV2 and TRBJ1-2, is EPEVTQTPSHQVTQMGQEVILRCVPISNHLYFYWYRQILGQKVEFLVSFYNNEISEKSEIFDDQFSVERPDGSNFTLKIRSTKLEDSAMYFCASSEDWGKSYGYSFGSGTRLTVV.

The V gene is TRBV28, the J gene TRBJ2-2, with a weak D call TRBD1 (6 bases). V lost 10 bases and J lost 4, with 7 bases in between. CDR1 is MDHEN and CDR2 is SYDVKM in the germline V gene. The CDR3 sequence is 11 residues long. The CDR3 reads CATDSTGELFF. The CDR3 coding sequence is TGTGCCACGGACAGCACCGGGGAGCTGTTTTTT.

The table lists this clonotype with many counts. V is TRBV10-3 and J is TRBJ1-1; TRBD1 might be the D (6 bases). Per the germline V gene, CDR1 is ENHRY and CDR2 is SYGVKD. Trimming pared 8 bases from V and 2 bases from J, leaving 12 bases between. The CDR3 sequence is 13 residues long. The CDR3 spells CAIGGQVNTEAFF. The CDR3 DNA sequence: TGTGCCATCGGGGGGCAAGTTAACACTGAAGCTTTCTTT.

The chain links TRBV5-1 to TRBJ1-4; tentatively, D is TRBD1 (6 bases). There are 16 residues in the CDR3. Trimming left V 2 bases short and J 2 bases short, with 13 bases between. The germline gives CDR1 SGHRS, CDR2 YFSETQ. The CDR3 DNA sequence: TGCGCCAGCAGCTTTCCCCCGGGGGCCACTAATGAAAAACTGTTTTTT. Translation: CASSFPPGATNEKLFF. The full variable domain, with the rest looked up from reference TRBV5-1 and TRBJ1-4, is KAGVTQTPRYLIKTRGQQVTLSCSPISGHRSVSWYQQTPGQGLQFLFEYFSETQRNKGNFPGRFSGRQFSNSRSEMNVSTLELGDSALYLCASSFPPGATNEKLFFGSGTQLSVL.

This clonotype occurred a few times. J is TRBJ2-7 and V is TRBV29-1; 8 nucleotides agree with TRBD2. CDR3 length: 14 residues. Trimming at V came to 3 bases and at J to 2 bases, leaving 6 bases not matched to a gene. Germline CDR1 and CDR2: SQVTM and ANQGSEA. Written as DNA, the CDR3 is TGCAGCGTTGACTCTAGCGGGTCTACCTACGAGCAGTACTTC. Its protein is CSVDSSGSTYEQYF.

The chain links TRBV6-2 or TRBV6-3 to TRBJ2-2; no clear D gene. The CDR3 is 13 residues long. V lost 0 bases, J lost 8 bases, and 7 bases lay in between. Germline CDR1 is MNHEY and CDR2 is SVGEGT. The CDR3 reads CASSYSGSGELFF. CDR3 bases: TGTGCCAGCAGTTACTCTGGTTCGGGGGAGCTGTTTTTT.

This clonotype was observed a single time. CDR3 DNA: TGTGCCAGCAGTTTAGAGGGGCTCACAGATACGCAGTATTTT. Encoded protein: CASSLEGLTDTQYF. The chain is built from TRBV28 and TRBJ2-3; D assignment may be TRBD1 or TRBD2 (5 bases each). V lost 2 bases and J lost 2, with 8 bases in between. Germline CDR1 is MDHEN and CDR2 is SYDVKM. The CDR3 sequence is 14 residues long.

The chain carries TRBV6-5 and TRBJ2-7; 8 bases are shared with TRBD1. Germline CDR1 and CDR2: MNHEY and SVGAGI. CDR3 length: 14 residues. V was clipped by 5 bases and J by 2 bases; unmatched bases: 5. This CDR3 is CASSHGQGAYEQYF. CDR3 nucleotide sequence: TGTGCCAGCAGTCACGGACAGGGAGCCTACGAGCAGTACTTC.

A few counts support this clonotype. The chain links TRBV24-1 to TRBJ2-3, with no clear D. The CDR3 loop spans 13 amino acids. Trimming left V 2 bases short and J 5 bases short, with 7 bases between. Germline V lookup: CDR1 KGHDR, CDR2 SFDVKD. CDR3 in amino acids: CATSDSWGDTQYF. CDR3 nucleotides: TGTGCCACCAGTGATTCCTGGGGAGATACGCAGTATTTT.

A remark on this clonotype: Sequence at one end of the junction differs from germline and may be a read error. The DNA of the CDR3 is TGTGCCAGCAGCCTAGCCGGGCCTTTCTATGGCTACACCTTC. The encoded protein is CASSLAGPFYGYTF. The genes are TRBV7-6 and TRBJ1-2; D call uncertain. CDR1 SGHVS and CDR2 FNYEAQ come from the germline V gene. The CDR3 contains 14 residues. Full variable domain (rest looked up from reference TRBV7-6 and TRBJ1-2): GAGVSQSPRYKVTKRGQDVALRCDPISGHVSLYWYRQALGQGPEFLTYFNYEAQQDKSGLPNDRFSAERPEGSISTLTIQRTEQRDSAMYRCASSLAGPFYGYTFGSGTRLTVV.

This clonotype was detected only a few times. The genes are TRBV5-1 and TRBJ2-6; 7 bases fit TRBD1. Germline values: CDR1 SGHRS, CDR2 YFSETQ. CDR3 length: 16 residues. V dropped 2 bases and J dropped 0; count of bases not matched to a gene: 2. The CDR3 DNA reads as TGCGCCAGCAGCTTTCCAGGGGGCTCTGGGGCCAACGTCCTGACTTTC. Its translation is CASSFPGGSGANVLTF. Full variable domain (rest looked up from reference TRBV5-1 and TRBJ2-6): KAGVTQTPRYLIKTRGQQVTLSCSPISGHRSVSWYQQTPGQGLQFLFEYFSETQRNKGNFPGRFSGRQFSNSRSEMNVSTLELGDSALYLCASSFPGGSGANVLTFGAGSRLTVL.

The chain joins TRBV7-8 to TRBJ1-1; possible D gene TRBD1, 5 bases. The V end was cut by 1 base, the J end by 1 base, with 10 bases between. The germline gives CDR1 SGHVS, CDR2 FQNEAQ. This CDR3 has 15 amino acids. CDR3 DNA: TGTGCCAGCAGCTTAGGGAGGGGCCGGAACACTGAAGCTTTCTTT. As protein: CASSLGRGRNTEAFF. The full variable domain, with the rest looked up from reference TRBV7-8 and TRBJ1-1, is GAGVSQSPRYKVAKRGQDVALRCDPISGHVSLFWYQQALGQGPEFLTYFQNEAQLDKSGLPSDRFFAERPEGSVSTLKIQRTQQEDSAVYLCASSLGRGRNTEAFFGQGTRLTVV.

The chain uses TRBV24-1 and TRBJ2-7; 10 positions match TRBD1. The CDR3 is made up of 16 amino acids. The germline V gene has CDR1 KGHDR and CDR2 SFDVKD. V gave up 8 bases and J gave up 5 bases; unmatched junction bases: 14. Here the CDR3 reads CATNYTPGQGYHEQYF. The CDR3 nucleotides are TGTGCCACCAATTATACCCCGGGACAGGGGTACCACGAGCAGTACTTC.

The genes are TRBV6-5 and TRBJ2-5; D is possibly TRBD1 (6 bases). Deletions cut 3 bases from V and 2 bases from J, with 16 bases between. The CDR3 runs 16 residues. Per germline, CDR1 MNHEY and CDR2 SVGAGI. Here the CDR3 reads CASSYTWRGGQETQYF. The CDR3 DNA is TGTGCCAGCAGTTATACGTGGAGAGGGGGTCAAGAGACCCAGTACTTC.

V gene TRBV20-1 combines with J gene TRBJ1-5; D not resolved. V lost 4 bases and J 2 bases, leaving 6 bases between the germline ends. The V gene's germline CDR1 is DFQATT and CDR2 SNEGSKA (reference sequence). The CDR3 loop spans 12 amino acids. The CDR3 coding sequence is TGCAGTGCTAAGGAAGGCAATCAGCCCCAGCATTTT. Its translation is CSAKEGNQPQHF.